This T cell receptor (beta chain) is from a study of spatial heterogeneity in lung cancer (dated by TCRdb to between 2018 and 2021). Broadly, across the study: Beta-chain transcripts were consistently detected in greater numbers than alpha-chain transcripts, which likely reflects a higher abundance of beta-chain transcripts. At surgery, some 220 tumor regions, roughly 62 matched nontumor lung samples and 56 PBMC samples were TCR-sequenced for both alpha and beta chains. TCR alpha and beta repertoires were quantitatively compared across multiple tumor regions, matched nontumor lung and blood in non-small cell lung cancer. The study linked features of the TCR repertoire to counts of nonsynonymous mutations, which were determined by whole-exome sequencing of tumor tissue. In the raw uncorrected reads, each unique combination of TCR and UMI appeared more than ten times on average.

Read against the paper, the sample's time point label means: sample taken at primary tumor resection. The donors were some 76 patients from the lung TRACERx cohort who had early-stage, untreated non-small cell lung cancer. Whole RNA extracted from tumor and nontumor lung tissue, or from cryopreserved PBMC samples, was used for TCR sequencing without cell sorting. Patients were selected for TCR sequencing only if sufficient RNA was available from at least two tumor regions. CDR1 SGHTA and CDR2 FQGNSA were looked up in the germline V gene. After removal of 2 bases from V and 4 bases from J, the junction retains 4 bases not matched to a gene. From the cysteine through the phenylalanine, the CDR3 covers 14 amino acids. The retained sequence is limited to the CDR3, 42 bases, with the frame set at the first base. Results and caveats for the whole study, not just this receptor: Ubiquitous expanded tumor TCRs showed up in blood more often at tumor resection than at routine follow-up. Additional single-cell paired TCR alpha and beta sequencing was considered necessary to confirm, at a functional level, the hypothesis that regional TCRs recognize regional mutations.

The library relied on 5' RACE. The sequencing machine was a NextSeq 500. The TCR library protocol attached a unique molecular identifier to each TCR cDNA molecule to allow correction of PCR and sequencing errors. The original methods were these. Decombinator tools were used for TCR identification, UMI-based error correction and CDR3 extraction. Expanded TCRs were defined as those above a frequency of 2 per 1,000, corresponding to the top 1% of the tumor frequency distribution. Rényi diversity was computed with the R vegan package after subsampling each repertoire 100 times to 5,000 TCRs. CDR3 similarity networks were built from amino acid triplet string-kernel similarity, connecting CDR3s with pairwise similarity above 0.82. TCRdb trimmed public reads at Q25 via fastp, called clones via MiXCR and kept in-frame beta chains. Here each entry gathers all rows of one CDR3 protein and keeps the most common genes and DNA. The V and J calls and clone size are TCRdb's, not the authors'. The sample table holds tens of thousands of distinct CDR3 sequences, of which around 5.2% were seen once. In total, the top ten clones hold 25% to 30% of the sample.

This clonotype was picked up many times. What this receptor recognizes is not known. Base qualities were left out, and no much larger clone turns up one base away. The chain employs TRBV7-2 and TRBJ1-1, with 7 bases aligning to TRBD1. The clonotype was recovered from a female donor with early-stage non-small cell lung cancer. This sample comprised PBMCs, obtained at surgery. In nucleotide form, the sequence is TGTGCCAGCAGCTTAACCCCAGGGGGCACTGAAGCTTTCTTT. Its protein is CASSLTPGGTEAFF.